Below, one TCR beta chain is given with its context. The target antigen is unknown. Given a much more abundant clone one base away, this may be a read error. Here the CDR3 omits its conserved ending phenylalanine or tryptophan, so a read error is the likely source. These data are taken from a study of liver allograft versus peripheral blood T cells. The overall study: Peripheral blood of the recipients supplied T cell receptor repertoires that were compared with those in transplanted livers. Study results and caveats: There were reportedly differences between T cell receptor repertoires inside liver allografts and those in peripheral blood.

Germline CDR1 MDHEN, CDR2 SYDVKM. CDR3 length equals 13 residues. The V and J ends lost 2 bases and 12 bases respectively, with 14 bases between them. TCRdb reprocessed the reads with MiXCR, giving one entry per CDR3 protein. The sample yields 5,000 or so distinct CDR3 sequences, over 15% seen once. V is TRBV28 and J is TRBJ2-1; D is perhaps TRBD1 (5 bases). The sequence came from a human patient who had a liver transplant. The T cells may come from the graft donor. CDR3 residues: CASSLAAGSMQFS. DNA of the CDR3: TGTGCCAGCAGTTTAGCGGCAGGGTCGATGCAGTTCTCC.